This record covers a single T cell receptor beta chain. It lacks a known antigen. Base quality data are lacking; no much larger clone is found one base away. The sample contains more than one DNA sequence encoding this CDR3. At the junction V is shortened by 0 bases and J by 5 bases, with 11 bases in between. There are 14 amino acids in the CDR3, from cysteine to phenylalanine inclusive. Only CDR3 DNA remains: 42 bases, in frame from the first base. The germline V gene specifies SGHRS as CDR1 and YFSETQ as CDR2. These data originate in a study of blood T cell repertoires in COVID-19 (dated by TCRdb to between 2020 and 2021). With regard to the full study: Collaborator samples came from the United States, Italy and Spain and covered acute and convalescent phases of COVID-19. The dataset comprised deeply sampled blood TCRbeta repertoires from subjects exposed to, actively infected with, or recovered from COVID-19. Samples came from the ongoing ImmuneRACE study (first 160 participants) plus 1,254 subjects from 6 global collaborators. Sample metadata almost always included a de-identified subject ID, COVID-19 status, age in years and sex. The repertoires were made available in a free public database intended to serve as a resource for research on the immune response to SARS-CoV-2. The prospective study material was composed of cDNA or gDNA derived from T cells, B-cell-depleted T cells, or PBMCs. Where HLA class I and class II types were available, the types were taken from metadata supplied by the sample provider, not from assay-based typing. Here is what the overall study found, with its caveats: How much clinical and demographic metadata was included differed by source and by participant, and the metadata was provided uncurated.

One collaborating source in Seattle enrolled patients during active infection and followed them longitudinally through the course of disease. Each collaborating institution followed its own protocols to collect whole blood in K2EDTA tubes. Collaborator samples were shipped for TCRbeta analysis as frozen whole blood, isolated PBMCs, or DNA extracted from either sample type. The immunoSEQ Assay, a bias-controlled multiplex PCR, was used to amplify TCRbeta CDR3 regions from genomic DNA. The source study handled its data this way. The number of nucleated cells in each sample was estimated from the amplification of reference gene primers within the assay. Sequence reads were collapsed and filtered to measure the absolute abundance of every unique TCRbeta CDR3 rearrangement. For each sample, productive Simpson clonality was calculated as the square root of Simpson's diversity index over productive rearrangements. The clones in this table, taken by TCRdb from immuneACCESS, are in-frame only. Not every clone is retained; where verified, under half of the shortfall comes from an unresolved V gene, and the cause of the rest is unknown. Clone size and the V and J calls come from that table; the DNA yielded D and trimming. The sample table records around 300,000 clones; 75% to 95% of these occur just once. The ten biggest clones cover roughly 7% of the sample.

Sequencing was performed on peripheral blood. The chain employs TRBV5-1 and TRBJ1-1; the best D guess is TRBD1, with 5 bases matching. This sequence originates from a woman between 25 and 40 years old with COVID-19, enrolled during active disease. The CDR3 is CASSLASGGTEAFF. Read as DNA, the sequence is TGCGCCAGCAGCTTGGCCTCGGGGGGGACTGAAGCTTTCTTT.